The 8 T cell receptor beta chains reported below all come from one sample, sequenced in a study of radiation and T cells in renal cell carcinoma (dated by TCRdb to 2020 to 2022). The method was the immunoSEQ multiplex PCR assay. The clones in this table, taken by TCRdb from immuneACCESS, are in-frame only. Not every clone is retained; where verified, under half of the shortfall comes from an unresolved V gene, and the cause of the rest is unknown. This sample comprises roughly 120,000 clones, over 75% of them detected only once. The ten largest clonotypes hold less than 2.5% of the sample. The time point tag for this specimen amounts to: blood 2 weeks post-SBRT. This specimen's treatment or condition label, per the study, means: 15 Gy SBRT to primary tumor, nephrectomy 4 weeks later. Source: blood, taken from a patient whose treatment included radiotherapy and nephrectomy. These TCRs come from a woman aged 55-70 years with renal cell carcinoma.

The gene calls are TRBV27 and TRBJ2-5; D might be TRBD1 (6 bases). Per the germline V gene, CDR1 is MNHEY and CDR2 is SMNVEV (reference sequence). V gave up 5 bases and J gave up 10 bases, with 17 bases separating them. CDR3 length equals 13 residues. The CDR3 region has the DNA TGTGCCAGCAGTCCTCAACAGGGTAGGGTCCAGTACTTC. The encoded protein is CASSPQQGRVQYF.

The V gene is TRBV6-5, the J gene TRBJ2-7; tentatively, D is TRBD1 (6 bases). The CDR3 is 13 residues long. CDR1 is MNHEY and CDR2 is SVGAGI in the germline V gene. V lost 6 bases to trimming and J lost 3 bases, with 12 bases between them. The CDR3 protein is CASSLDRSYEQYF. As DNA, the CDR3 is TGTGCCAGCAGCCTCGACAGGAGCTACGAGCAGTACTTC.

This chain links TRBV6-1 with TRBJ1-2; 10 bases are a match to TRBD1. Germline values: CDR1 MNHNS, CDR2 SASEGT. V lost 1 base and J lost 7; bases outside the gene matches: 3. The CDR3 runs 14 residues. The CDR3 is CASSEEGTGAGYTF. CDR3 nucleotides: TGTGCCAGCAGTGAAGAAGGGACAGGGGCTGGCTACACCTTC.

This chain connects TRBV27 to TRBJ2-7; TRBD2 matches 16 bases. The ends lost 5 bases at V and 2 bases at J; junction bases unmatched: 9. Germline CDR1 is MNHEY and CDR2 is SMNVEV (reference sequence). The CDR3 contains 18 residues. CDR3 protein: CASSQGLAGGMTPYEQYF. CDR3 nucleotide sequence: TGTGCCAGCAGTCAGGGACTAGCGGGAGGGATGACTCCCTACGAGCAGTACTTC.

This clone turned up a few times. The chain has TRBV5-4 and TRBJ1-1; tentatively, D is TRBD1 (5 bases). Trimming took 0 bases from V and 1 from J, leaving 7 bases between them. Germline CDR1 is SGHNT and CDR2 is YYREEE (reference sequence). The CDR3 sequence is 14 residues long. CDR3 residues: CASSLGQPNTEAFF. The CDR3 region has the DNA TGTGCCAGCAGCTTGGGACAGCCGAACACTGAAGCTTTCTTT.

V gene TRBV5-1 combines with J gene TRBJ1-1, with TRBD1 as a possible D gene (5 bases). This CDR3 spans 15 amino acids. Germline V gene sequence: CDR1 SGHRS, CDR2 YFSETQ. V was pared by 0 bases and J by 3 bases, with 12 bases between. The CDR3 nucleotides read TGCGCCAGCAGCTTGGATCCCGGGACCCACACTGAAGCTTTCTTT. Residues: CASSLDPGTHTEAFF.

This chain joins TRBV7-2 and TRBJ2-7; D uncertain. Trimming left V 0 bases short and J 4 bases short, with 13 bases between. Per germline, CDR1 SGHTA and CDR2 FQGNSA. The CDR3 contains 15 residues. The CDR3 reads CASSLATDALYEQYF. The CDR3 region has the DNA TGTGCCAGCAGCTTAGCCACCGACGCCCTATACGAGCAGTACTTC.

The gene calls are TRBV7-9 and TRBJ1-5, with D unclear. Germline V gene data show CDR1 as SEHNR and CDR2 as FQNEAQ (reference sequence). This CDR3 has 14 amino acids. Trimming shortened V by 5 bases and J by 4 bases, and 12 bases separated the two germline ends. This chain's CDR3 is CASSPLPWNQPQHF. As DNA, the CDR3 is TGTGCCAGCAGCCCCCTCCCCTGGAATCAGCCCCAGCATTTT.